One and the same sample provided the 3 T cell receptor beta chains below, sequenced in a study of regulatory T cells in long-lasting Graves disease. Library construction for TCR beta used iRepertoire HTBI primers and Arm-PCR of CDR3 regions. One entry per CDR3 protein, called by TCRdb with MiXCR from the multiplex PCR reads. Of hundreds of thousands of distinct CDR3 sequences listed, 16% are singletons. Noted time point: newly diagnosed GD, antithyroid drugs for less than 3 months. From RNA extracted from PBMCs, the TCR library was made. These same records also appear under a second study, on T cells in Graves' hyperthyroidism and ophthalmopathy.

Sample: peripheral blood mononuclear cells (PBMCs), taken at new diagnosis, from a patient treated with antithyroid drugs. The receptors come from a woman in her thirties with Graves disease.

In its sample, this clonotype was seen many times. DNA of the CDR3: TGTGCCAGCAGCTCGGGGCAGGGATCGACCGGGGAGCTGTTTTTT. It translates to CASSSGQGSTGELFF. V is TRBV7-3 and J is TRBJ2-2; the D gene could be TRBD1 or TRBD2 (5 bases each). V was pared by 4 bases and J by 5 bases, with 14 bases between. Germline values: CDR1 SGHTA, CDR2 FQGTGA. This CDR3 comprises 15 residues.

This clonotype was counted a few times. CDR3 region: CASSQGTGVKNQPQHF. The CDR3 nucleotides read TGCGCCAGCAGCCAAGGGACAGGGGTTAAGAATCAGCCCCAGCATTTT. The V gene is TRBV4-1, the J gene TRBJ1-5; 9 bases are shared with TRBD1. The CDR3 extends over 16 amino acids. V shed 1 base, J shed 4 bases, and the junction held 5 bases outside the gene matches. Germline assignment: CDR1 MGHRA and CDR2 YSYEKL.

This clonotype has more than one count but fewer than ten. The chain is built from TRBV4-1 and TRBJ2-7, with a tentative D call TRBD2 (5 bases). Per germline, CDR1 MGHRA and CDR2 YSYEKL. Between the trimmed V and J ends, which lost 3 bases and 7 bases, there was a span of 13 bases. There are 13 residues in the CDR3. The CDR3 nucleotides read TGCGCCAGCAGCCAGGACTCCACGGGGGAGCAGTACTTC. Translating it yields CASSQDSTGEQYF.